This TCR beta chain was identified during a study of cytomegalovirus exposure and HLA in healthy donors (TCRdb year 2017). Looking at the study overall: According to an earlier analysis of several hundred of the donors, 150 million to 200 million T cells yielded 95 million to 140 million unique TCR beta sequences and 276 Gb of sequence data. The study used immunosequencing to profile the T cell repertoires of approximately 650 subjects and linked those repertoires to cytomegalovirus serostatus. To predict cytomegalovirus infection status, the study combined high-throughput TCR immunosequencing, statistical association of individual TCRs with disease status, and machine learning. Donor age, sex, ethnicity and CMV serostatus were compiled together with the repertoire data. All discovery cohort repertoires had been generated using a single sequencing platform. An earlier analysis of nearly 600 of the donors applied high-throughput TCR beta sequencing to assess whether each TCR beta V gene segment acted as functional or pseudogenic. The later analysis used no new phenotypic data to find candidate immune exposures, relying instead on TCR beta sequences and their occurrence across donors. On average, roughly 240,000 unique TCR beta nucleotide sequences were sequenced per donor among a few hundred genotyped donors of the cohort, with approximately 18% of those sequences being non-productive. The study aimed to test whether cataloging public T cell receptors could reveal signatures of past pathogen exposure. In a later genetic analysis, genome-wide SNP genotypes for about three fifths of the roughly 670 donors were used, and that subset was treated as a discovery cohort. Among the approximately 400 genotyped donors, approximately 82% belonged to the genetic ancestry cluster associated with self-reported Caucasian donors. Several DR-DQ haplotypes were treated as single units for association and clustering because of strong linkage in the cohort. Typing coverage varied by locus: about 620-630 donors for A, B, C, DRB1 and DQB1; 522 for DQA1; 606 for DPA1; roughly 450 for DPB1. To study patterns of TCR occurrence, a later analysis re-analyzed previously published TCR beta repertoires from several hundred donors and added high-resolution HLA genotyping. HLA typing included class I and class II loci at four-digit resolution. Along with the approximately 620-subject first cohort, a separate validation cohort of over a hundred different subjects was used. About 280 gigabases of sequencing data and tens of millions of unique TCR sequences were included in an early release covering about 620 HLA-typed donors.

Library construction relied on the immunoSEQ multiplex PCR assay. For the multiplex PCR, a mixture combining 60 forward primers for TCR Vbeta segments and 13 reverse primers for TCR Jbeta segments was used. The CDR3 region of rearranged TCR beta genes was amplified from genomic DNA by a multiplex PCR assay. On the Illumina HiSeq System, the amplified TCR beta libraries were sequenced as 87-base-pair reads. The authors' analysis ran thus. Across the 500 to 850 repertoires, a later analysis counted tens of millions of unique TCR beta chains, approximately 10 million of which were shared by at least two donors. A nearest-neighbor algorithm error-corrected the raw reads and collapsed the reads into unique sequences, merging closely related sequences to remove PCR and sequencing errors. CDR3 sequences were aligned to IMGT reference sequences to assign V, D and J gene segments. For a sequence to be retained, a match of at least six nucleotides to both a V gene segment and a J gene segment was required. Rearrangements were called productive when the CDR3 lacked stop codons and stayed in frame with V and J; all others were non-productive. Following IMGT convention, CDR3 was defined as the stretch from the second conserved V-encoded cysteine to the conserved J-encoded phenylalanine. The earlier analysis of 587 of the donors excluded any sequence lacking an unambiguous match to a single V gene segment. An earlier analysis of approximately 590 of the donors classified V segments as functional when productive rearrangements were above 56.7% and as segregating when the standard deviation between donors was above 5%. A statistical classification framework was developed to diagnose cytomegalovirus status using the catalog of TCR beta chain sequences. V and J gene assignment, in a later analysis, came from comparing TCR nucleotide sequences with IMGT/GENE-DB human TR gene sequences. The TCRdist pipeline was used in a later analysis to assign CDR3 sequences and most-parsimonious VDJ recombination scenarios. In a later analysis, each TCR beta chain was defined by its CDR3 amino acid sequence together with its V-gene family, and reads lacking a unique V-gene family were excluded. To address suspected cross-contamination and a sequencing artifact, a later analysis removed 592 highly shared, low-generation-probability nucleotide sequences. In a later analysis, a clonal expansion index was calculated for each public chain from normalized within-repertoire ranks of inferred template counts. In a later analysis, generation probabilities were computed using a VDJ recombination model fitted to out-of-frame rearrangements, and the results were checked against IGoR. Hypergeometric tests were used in a later analysis to score TCR-TCR, TCR-HLA and TCR-CMV co-occurrence, with a repertoire-size bias correction applied to the TCR pairs. False discovery rates were estimated in a later analysis by permuting HLA or CMV assignments 20 times. In a later analysis, co-occurring TCRs were grouped with DBSCAN, and TCRdist sequence similarity was added when clustering was performed within HLA-allele-positive subsets. For co-occurrence clustering, repertoires with fewer than 30,000 or more than 120,000 public chains were excluded, along with roughly 5 repertoires with anomalous nucleotide sharing. Imported from immuneACCESS, the table was reduced by TCRdb to in-frame sequences with V and J called. These copies leave out some clones; in studies compared against another copy, an unresolved V gene accounts for under half, and the cause of the remainder is not known. V and J calls and clone size are as listed in that table; D and trimming were resolved from the DNA. Recorded for this sample are over 150,000 clones; roughly 80% of them occurred a single time. Less than 2.5% of the sample is in the top ten clones.

Its CDR3 holds 13 amino acids, cysteine through phenylalanine. The entry retains the CDR3 DNA only, 39 bases that are in frame from base 1. V and J lose 0 bases and 7 bases, and a span of 10 bases separates them. The germline V gene yields SGDLS for CDR1 and YYNGEE for CDR2. Remarks on this clone: Its antigen is unknown. No per-base quality is available; no much larger clone lies one base away.

Findings and caveats that apply to the study as a whole: Broadly in line with IMGT annotations, most TCR beta V segments showed up in productive rearrangements about 87% or about 30% of the time in an earlier analysis of approximately 600 of the donors. In a later analysis, HLA-associated TCR beta chains showed more clonal expansion and lower generation probabilities than non-associated chains that were equally common. A later analysis found that most CMV-associated TCR beta chains appeared HLA-restricted, with HLA associations seemingly driven largely by CMV exposure. The classifier was reported to diagnose cytomegalovirus status with high specificity and sensitivity in both the original cohort and the validation cohort. Some IMGT-functional V segments, including TRBV6-2 and TRBV6-3, could not be distinguished by the 87-base-pair reads and were therefore excluded. Most TCR sequences were observed very rarely across donors, whereas some public TCRs were present in many individuals. When HLA alleles, especially DR and DQ, strongly co-occurred, attributing TCR associations to individual alleles was difficult. A later genetic analysis associated a missense DCLRE1C variant with V-gene and J-gene trimming of TCR beta chains, and an independent cohort replicated the association. A later analysis associated 16,951 TCR beta sequences with specific HLA alleles at a false discovery rate of 0.05. Because HLA typing was missing for some donors at each locus, association tests included only the typed subset. According to the authors, the approach could potentially be generalized to other disease states and immunological phenotypes. A later analysis found that TCR association rates varied across HLA loci, with DRB1 alleles showing the most associated TCRs and HLA-C alleles the fewest. A cluster of highly shared sequence variants was judged likely to represent a technical artifact of the sequencing pipeline. Presence/absence analyses assumed roughly uniform sequencing depth across donors, an assumption that may not hold. According to a later analysis, parvovirus B19, influenza, CMV and Epstein-Barr virus appeared linked to several top co-occurrence clusters. A few of the identified cytomegalovirus-associated TCR beta chains were confirmed in vitro to be specific for cytomegalovirus antigens. The only immune exposure information available for the cohort was CMV serostatus. According to a later genetic analysis, donors in an Asian-associated ancestry cluster had fewer N-insertions in productive TCRs than the approximately 610-donor mean. A further reported finding was that TCR beta sequences accurately predicted the HLA-A and HLA-B alleles for most subjects in the first cohort. The cohort was sequenced for TCR beta chains only, and without alpha or paired-chain data the features that could be detected were limited. Linkage disequilibrium might explain the correlated functional status among segregating V segments, but an unknown experimental factor could not be ruled out. In the study, around 150 TCR beta chains were listed as associated with cytomegalovirus. Because counts were too low, about 18 rarely observed V segments, including chromosome 9 orphons, were excluded from the earlier analysis of a few hundred of the donors.

The cohort consisted of some 730 healthy bone marrow donors. At the time of sampling, all cohort members were nominally healthy, though unrecorded immune exposures were likely present. The donor tested CMV seronegative and was one of the 352 seronegative cohort members. A peripheral blood sample was provided by each donor, and peripheral blood mononuclear cells were used for TCR beta sequencing. The Qiagen DNeasy Blood Extraction Kit was used to extract genomic DNA from the blood cell samples. What was sequenced was PBMCs. The rearrangement combines TRBV9 with TRBJ1-1; matching of 6 bases hints at TRBD1 as the D gene. This TCR derives from a male donor in good health and CMV-seronegative. The CDR3 sequence is CASSVAPGVEAFF. The sequenced DNA is TGTGCCAGCAGCGTAGCTCCAGGGGTTGAAGCTTTCTTT.